This TCR beta chain was observed in a study of T cell clonotyping in hematopoietic cell transplantation. Time point: recipient sample about 28 days before transplant, after cytoreduction. Libraries were prepared by immunoSEQ multiplex PCR; TCRdb keeps only in-frame clonotypes and omits some of them. Of approximately 80,000 clones in the sample, 95% to 97% were seen once. The CDR3 sequence is 16 residues long. V was clipped by 1 base and J by 7 bases; unmatched bases: 7. The germline gives CDR1 LGHNA, CDR2 YNFKEQ. This chain connects TRBV4-2 to TRBJ1-6; 7 bases match TRBD1. This receptor was taken from a woman between 45 and 65 years old with acute myeloid leukemia. Some clones in this sample may be carry-over from other donors' samples. Sequencing used peripheral blood mononuclear cells, obtained before stem cell transplant. The CDR3 DNA reads TGTGCCAGCAGCCAAGTATTGGGACAGCGGAATTCACCCCTCCACTTT. Its translation is CASSQVLGQRNSPLHF.